This T cell receptor beta chain was profiled in a study of T cell responses to AZD1222 COVID-19 vaccine. V dropped 1 base and J dropped 6 bases, with 12 bases sitting between them. Germline-derived CDR1 and CDR2 are SGHDN and FVKESK. The CDR3 spans 14 residues. The repertoire was sequenced with immunoSEQ multiplex PCR; TCRdb's copy has only in-frame clones and lacks some. The table records 68,000 or so clones, 60% to 85% of them present only once. This specimen was peripheral blood, taken on day 0 of AZD1222 vaccination. The chain uses TRBV14 and TRBJ1-2; D is uncertain. The origin of this receptor is an adult in good health. The CDR3 spells CASSQVSGFDGYTF. CDR3 bases: TGTGCCAGCAGCCAAGTCTCAGGTTTCGATGGCTACACCTTC.